This note documents a single T cell receptor beta chain sequence. Antigen specificity is unknown. Between the trimmed V and J ends, which lost 2 bases and 4 bases, there was a span of 11 bases. The CDR3 has 14 residues. Germline lookup yields CDR1 SGHTA and CDR2 FQGNSA. The source of the sample is a study of long-term antiretroviral therapy in people with HIV. Study conclusions and caveats: Diversity increased after ART yet remained lower than in transplant donor controls.

Only United States sites treated participants with HIV. Specimens retained about 1-11 million cryopreserved PBMC preceding DNA extraction. At survey level, the immunoSEQ assay was run in its v3.0 version. Per sample, sequencing targeted roughly 35,000-50,000 T-cell genomes. Sequencing used immunoSEQ multiplex PCR; TCRdb keeps in-frame clones, though not all of them. Here the sample spans about 23,000 clones, over 75% being singletons. The source of this sequence is a man aged 50-60 years with HIV. This rearrangement joins TRBV7-2 to TRBJ1-2, with D possibly being TRBD1 (6 bases). The sequencing here drew on unsorted PBMCs, taken 0.3 years after starting antiretroviral therapy. The CDR3 reads CASSLSPGAYGYTF. The CDR3 coding sequence is TGTGCCAGCAGCTTATCCCCAGGGGCCTATGGCTACACCTTC.